These 21 T cell receptor beta chains were all obtained from the same sample, sequenced in a study of blood T cell repertoires in COVID-19. Method: immunoSEQ multiplex PCR; TCRdb's copy keeps in-frame clones and lacks some. The sample gives approximately 140,000 clones, 84% of which show up once; roughly 3.4% is in the top ten. The sequencing sample was made of PBMCs or T cells enriched from blood (not recorded which). Receptors originate from a woman between 50 and 59 years old with acute COVID-19.

The chain combines TRBV7-9 with TRBJ2-5; unclear D gene. V was clipped by 4 bases and J by 4 bases, with 4 bases between them. Germline CDR1 is SEHNR and CDR2 is FQNEAQ (reference sequence). The CDR3 has 11 residues. The CDR3 protein is CASSSRETQYF. As DNA, the CDR3 is TGTGCCAGCAGCTCTAGAGAGACCCAGTACTTC.

This clone was seen a few times. The chain recombines TRBV2 with TRBJ2-3; D is uncertain. This CDR3 has 13 amino acids. Trimming stripped 10 bases from V and 0 bases from J, with 11 bases between. CDR1 and CDR2 (germline): SNHLY, FYNNEI. In DNA form, the CDR3 reads TGTGCCACCACCCCGGAGAGCACAGATACGCAGTATTTT. It translates to CATTPESTDTQYF.

The chain links TRBV3-1 (or the pseudogene TRBV3-2) to TRBJ2-5; TRBD1 aligns across 9 bases. Trimming removed 3 bases from V and 3 bases from J; junction bases left unmatched: 2. In germline, CDR1 is LGHDT, CDR2 YNNKEL (reference sequence). The CDR3 has 14 residues. Here the CDR3 reads CASSQRTGEETQYF. CDR3 sequence (DNA): TGTGCCAGCAGCCAGAGGACAGGGGAAGAGACCCAGTACTTC.

The V and J genes are TRBV19 and TRBJ1-5; TRBD1 is a possible D gene (5 bases). CDR1 LNHDA and CDR2 SQIVND come from the germline V gene (reference sequence). The CDR3 covers 15 residues. Trimming removed 5 bases from V and 8 bases from J, with 19 bases in between. CDR3 in amino acids: CASSDKLGVAKPQHF. The DNA for the CDR3 is TGTGCCAGTAGTGACAAGTTAGGGGTTGCGAAGCCCCAGCATTTT.

The rearrangement joins TRBV4-2 to TRBJ1-5; D is perhaps TRBD1 (6 bases). Trimming took 2 bases from V and 2 from J, leaving 16 bases between them. CDR3 length: 17 amino acids. Germline V gene lookup returns CDR1 LGHNA and CDR2 YNFKEQ. CDR3 coding DNA: TGTGCCAGCAGCCAACCAGTAGGGGGTGGCGGCAATCAGCCCCAGCATTTT. Translating gives CASSQPVGGGGNQPQHF.

The chain employs TRBV19 and TRBJ1-2; D is perhaps TRBD1 (5 bases). The germline CDR1 and CDR2 sequences are LNHDA and SQIVND (reference sequence). Trimming pared 0 bases from V and 6 bases from J, leaving 11 bases between. The CDR3 spans 14 residues. CDR3 nucleotide sequence: TGTGCCAGTAGTATAGATCAGGGATGGAATGGCTACACCTTC. This translates into CASSIDQGWNGYTF.

The chain couples TRBV23-1 to TRBJ1-5, with 7 bases lining up with TRBD1. TRBV23-1 is classed as an ORF, of uncertain function. CDR3 length: 15 amino acids. The V segment lost 6 bases and the J segment 2 bases; nucleotides outside the gene matches: 7. CDR3 coding DNA: TGCGCCAGCAGCCCCCAGGGGGAAGGCAATCAGCCCCAGCATTTT. It codes for CASSPQGEGNQPQHF.

The V and J genes are TRBV27 and TRBJ2-2; 7 bases fit TRBD1. The junction had 14 bases not matched to a gene; V was cut back by 6 bases and J by 7 bases. Germline V gene data show CDR1 as MNHEY and CDR2 as SMNVEV (reference sequence). The CDR3 is 16 amino acids. CDR3 residues: CASRTSDRAHVGELFF. The CDR3 coding sequence is TGTGCCAGCAGAACCTCCGACAGGGCGCACGTCGGGGAGCTGTTTTTT.

CDR3 DNA: TGCGCCAGCTCCAACGGGGAAAATGGCTACACCTTC. It yields the protein CASSNGENGYTF. This chain joins TRBV10-2 and TRBJ1-2; D is undetermined. CDR3 length: 12 residues. Germline V gene sequence: CDR1 WSHSY, CDR2 SAAADI. V was shortened by 8 bases and J by 6 bases, with 13 bases between the two germline ends.

This chain joins TRBV25-1 and TRBJ2-2; D gene uncertain. Germline values: CDR1 MGHDK, CDR2 SYGVNS. The CDR3 loop spans 15 amino acids. The germline V and J ends were trimmed by 3 bases and 6 bases, with 14 bases remaining between them. The CDR3 reads CASSDSASGAGELFF. CDR3 nucleotides: TGTGCCAGCAGTGATTCAGCGAGTGGCGCCGGGGAGCTGTTTTTT.

This rearrangement joins TRBV9 to TRBJ1-6; maybe TRBD1 (5 bases). CDR3 size: 16 residues. Germline V gives CDR1 SGDLS, CDR2 YYNGEE. Trimming pared 0 bases from V and 7 bases from J, leaving 14 bases between. The CDR3 bases are TGTGCCAGCAGCGTAGGTGGGGGGACGGCGAATTCACCCCTCCACTTT. This encodes CASSVGGGTANSPLHF. Full variable domain (remainder filled in from reference TRBV9 and TRBJ1-6): DSGVTQTPKHLITATGQRVTLRCSPRSGDLSVYWYQQSLDQGLQFLIQYYNGEERAKGNILERFSAQQFPDLHSELNLSSLELGDSALYFCASSVGGGTANSPLHFGNGTRLTVT.

This chain uses TRBV5-1 with TRBJ1-1; 8 nucleotides line up with TRBD1. The V gene end was trimmed by 1 base and the J gene end by 2 bases; junction bases not matched to a gene: 4. Germline V lookup: CDR1 SGHRS, CDR2 YFSETQ. The CDR3 is 15 amino acids. CDR3 DNA sequence: TGCGCCAGCAGCTTGACTCCAGGGGGCAACACTGAAGCTTTCTTT. Amino acid sequence: CASSLTPGGNTEAFF.

The count of this clone is one. The rearrangement links TRBV5-1 to TRBJ1-5; the D is unclear. This CDR3 is 13 amino acids long. From germline, CDR1 is SGHRS and CDR2 YFSETQ. Trimming cost V 4 bases and J 5 bases, with 10 bases left between them. Here the CDR3 DNA reads TGCGCCAGCAGCCCGAACGTAGATCAGCCCCAGCATTTT. This codes for CASSPNVDQPQHF.

This chain connects TRBV2 to TRBJ2-3; D unresolved. The germline V gene encodes CDR1 SNHLY and CDR2 FYNNEI. CDR3 length: 13 amino acids. V was shortened by 5 bases and J by 8 bases, with 14 bases between the two germline ends. The CDR3 DNA reads TGTGCCAGCAGTCCCCGCGAAATTGCTACGCAGTATTTT. This sequence encodes CASSPREIATQYF.

The J gene is TRBJ2-1, the V gene TRBV11-2; D ambiguous. The V and J ends lost 1 base and 7 bases respectively, with 14 bases between them. CDR3 length equals 15 residues. CDR1 and CDR2 from the germline V gene are SGHAT and FQNNGV. This chain's CDR3 is CASSLAGRVGNEQFF. As DNA, the CDR3 is TGTGCCAGCAGCTTAGCTGGTCGGGTTGGGAATGAGCAGTTCTTC.

This chain joins TRBV9 and TRBJ1-1; the D gene is possibly TRBD1 (6 bases). The CDR3 sequence is 15 residues long. The V end lost 0 bases, the J end lost 7 bases, and 16 bases lay between the germline ends. Germline CDR1 and CDR2: SGDLS and YYNGEE. The DNA of the CDR3 is TGTGCCAGCAGCGTAGGGACAGTAAGGGGCGATGAAGCTTTCTTT. Translation: CASSVGTVRGDEAFF.

This clone appeared once. The V call is TRBV18, the J call TRBJ2-2, with D possibly being TRBD1 (6 bases). The germline gives CDR1 KGHSH, CDR2 LQKENI. The CDR3 has 15 residues. V lost 3 bases, J lost 1 base, and 9 bases lay in between. The CDR3 spells CASSPGQQNTGELFF. CDR3 nucleotide sequence: TGTGCCAGCTCACCCGGACAGCAGAACACCGGGGAGCTGTTTTTT.

This clone has ten or more counts. The V and J genes are TRBV24-1 and TRBJ2-7; a weak D match, TRBD1 (5 bases). The CDR3 totals 16 residues. Germline CDR1 reads KGHDR; CDR2 reads SFDVKD. The V gene lost 7 bases and the J gene lost 0 bases, with 18 bases spanning the gap. CDR3 DNA: TGTGCCACCAGGGAAATTAACAGGTTTTTCTCCTACGAGCAGTACTTC. Its protein product is CATREINRFFSYEQYF.

The CDR3 DNA is TGTGCCAGCAGTTACCGGGACACCGGCAACACCATATATTTT. As protein: CASSYRDTGNTIYF. This chain links TRBV6-6 with TRBJ1-3; TRBD1 is a possible D gene (6 bases). CDR1 is MNHNY, CDR2 SVGAGI, per germline (reference sequence). The CDR3 runs 14 residues. The V and J ends lost 2 bases and 7 bases respectively, with 12 bases between them.

This chain links TRBV19 with TRBJ1-5, with TRBD1 matching over 7 bases. Germline CDR1 is LNHDA and CDR2 is SQIVND (reference sequence). V lost 5 bases, J lost 7 bases, and 8 bases stayed unmatched. The CDR3 covers 14 residues. The CDR3 region is CASSPRQGGQPQHF. CDR3 DNA sequence: TGTGCCAGTAGTCCCCGACAGGGTGGGCAGCCCCAGCATTTT.

The chain couples TRBV2 to TRBJ2-7; possibly TRBD2 for D (5 bases). The CDR3 contains 13 residues. Trimming stripped 6 bases from V and 6 bases from J, with 15 bases between. Germline CDR1 reads SNHLY; CDR2 reads FYNNEI. This chain's CDR3 is CASRVGISGEQYF. CDR3 nucleotides: TGTGCCAGCAGAGTCGGGATTAGTGGCGAGCAGTACTTC.